This entry lists 2 T cell receptor beta chains sequenced from one sample in a study of blood T cell repertoires in COVID-19. Only in-frame clones appear in the TCRdb table, and some are missing; sequencing was by immunoSEQ multiplex PCR. The repertoire holds some 26,000 clones, with around 90% as singletons. Sequenced sample: peripheral blood. The receptor source for this set is a woman aged 45-65 years with active COVID-19.

V usage is TRBV2 and J usage is TRBJ1-5; 7 bases fit TRBD1. V shed 8 bases, J shed 4 bases, and the junction held 5 bases outside the gene matches. The CDR3 length is 13 residues. CDR1 and CDR2 from the germline V gene are SNHLY and FYNNEI. The CDR3 region has the DNA TGTGCCAGCGGACAGGCGAGAAATCAGCCCCAGCATTTT. Translating gives CASGQARNQPQHF. The entire variable domain, with the rest obtained from reference TRBV2 and TRBJ1-5, is as follows: EPEVTQTPSHQVTQMGQEVILRCVPISNHLYFYWYRQILGQKVEFLVSFYNNEISEKSEIFDDQFSVERPDGSNFTLKIRSTKLEDSAMYFCASGQARNQPQHFGDGTRLSIL.

This chain connects TRBV19 to TRBJ1-6, with 7 bases lining up with TRBD1. The CDR3 runs 14 residues. V shed 5 bases, J shed 9 bases, and the junction held 7 bases outside the gene matches. CDR1 and CDR2 from the germline V gene are LNHDA and SQIVND (reference sequence). CDR3 nucleotide sequence: TGTGCCAGTAGTCCAGACAGGGTTGGTTCACCCCTCCACTTT. Translated, it gives CASSPDRVGSPLHF.